Presented here are 23 T cell receptor beta chains from one specimen sequenced in a study of T-cell memory formation after mild COVID-19. TCRdb called the 5' RACE reads again in MiXCR, with one record for every CDR3 protein. The sample has 300,000 to 400,000 distinct CDR3 sequences, around 13% seen once; the top ten hold 20% to 25%. The sequenced sample consisted of PBMCs or a T cell subset sorted from them (not recorded which). These TCRs come from a man younger than 35 who had mild COVID-19 (a few samples of this study predate the infection). Cell type and time point are not known.

Only a few counts were recorded for this clonotype. The chain links TRBV7-9 to TRBJ2-5, with unresolved D. The CDR3 consists of 13 residues. Trimming stripped 3 bases from V and 5 bases from J, with 10 bases between. CDR1 SEHNR and CDR2 FQNEAQ come from the germline V gene (reference sequence). The DNA for the CDR3 is TGTGCCAGCAGCTTCCGAGATGCGGAGACCCAGTACTTC. As protein: CASSFRDAETQYF.

In its sample, this clonotype was seen a few times. The rearrangement links TRBV4-3 to TRBJ2-3; D perhaps matches TRBD2 (6 bases). V was trimmed by 1 base and J by 3 bases, leaving 14 bases between them. The CDR3 loop spans 16 amino acids. Germline CDR1 and CDR2: LGHNA and YSLEER. Written as DNA, the CDR3 is TGCGCCAGCAGCCAAGGTTCAGGGACTGCTACAGATACGCAGTATTTT. Translation: CASSQGSGTATDTQYF.

This chain links TRBV12-3 or TRBV12-4 with TRBJ1-2; D is possibly TRBD1 (5 bases). Trimming shortened V by 5 bases and J by 2 bases, and 15 bases separated the two germline ends. The CDR3 has 15 residues. CDR3 nucleotides: TGTGCCAGCAGTATCCCGGGACCGGGGAACTATGGCTACACCTTC. Amino acid sequence: CASSIPGPGNYGYTF.

In this sample, this clonotype turned up many times. The chain employs TRBV2 and TRBJ1-5; D is undetermined. CDR3 length: 12 amino acids. Germline V gene data show CDR1 as SNHLY and CDR2 as FYNNEI. Trimming cost V 4 bases and J 3 bases, with 4 bases left between them. CDR3 region: CASSVSNQPQHF. The CDR3, as DNA: TGTGCCAGCAGTGTTTCCAATCAGCCCCAGCATTTT. Complete variable domain (other parts from reference TRBV2 and TRBJ1-5): EPEVTQTPSHQVTQMGQEVILRCVPISNHLYFYWYRQILGQKVEFLVSFYNNEISEKSEIFDDQFSVERPDGSNFTLKIRSTKLEDSAMYFCASSVSNQPQHFGDGTRLSIL.

In this sample, this clonotype turned up a few times. V is TRBV5-1 and J is TRBJ2-7; possibly TRBD1 for D (6 bases). Per germline, CDR1 SGHRS and CDR2 YFSETQ. The length of the CDR3 is 13 residues. V lost 1 base and J lost 6, with 11 bases in between. CDR3 nucleotides: TGCGCCAGCAGCTTGCAGGGGCATGGCGAGCAGTACTTC. Its protein product is CASSLQGHGEQYF. The whole variable domain, remainder taken from reference TRBV5-1 and TRBJ2-7, is KAGVTQTPRYLIKTRGQQVTLSCSPISGHRSVSWYQQTPGQGLQFLFEYFSETQRNKGNFPGRFSGRQFSNSRSEMNVSTLELGDSALYLCASSLQGHGEQYFGPGTRLTVT.

This sequence joins TRBV2 and TRBJ2-4; 9 nucleotides align to TRBD2. This CDR3 spans 15 amino acids. CDR1 SNHLY and CDR2 FYNNEI come from the germline V gene. With V trimmed by 7 bases and J by 5 bases, 9 bases remained unmatched. The CDR3 DNA reads as TGTGCCAGCAAGGGCAGCGGGGGGCCTGAAAACATTCAGTACTTC. As protein: CASKGSGGPENIQYF.

The V and J genes are TRBV5-1 and TRBJ1-4; D uncertain. The V and J ends lost 4 bases and 5 bases respectively, with 21 bases between them. The CDR3 covers 17 residues. CDR1 and CDR2 (germline): SGHRS, YFSETQ. CDR3 region: CASSLFGLNSGNEKLFF. In DNA, the CDR3 is TGCGCCAGCAGCCTATTCGGTTTGAACAGTGGGAATGAAAAACTGTTTTTT. The whole variable domain, remainder taken from reference TRBV5-1 and TRBJ1-4, is KAGVTQTPRYLIKTRGQQVTLSCSPISGHRSVSWYQQTPGQGLQFLFEYFSETQRNKGNFPGRFSGRQFSNSRSEMNVSTLELGDSALYLCASSLFGLNSGNEKLFFGSGTQLSVL.

This clonotype has a handful of counts. The chain is built from TRBV7-2 and TRBJ2-1; 9 bases are a match to TRBD2. J gave up 3 bases and V 1 base, and 4 bases lay outside the gene matches. Germline CDR1 is SGHTA and CDR2 is FQGNSA. The CDR3 spans 16 residues. This CDR3 is CASSLDSGGGYNEQFF. The CDR3 nucleotides read TGTGCCAGCAGCTTAGATAGCGGGGGAGGCTACAATGAGCAGTTCTTC.

This clonotype was counted between two and nine times. V and J are TRBV4-2 and TRBJ2-4; D is perhaps TRBD2 (6 bases). The CDR3 has 14 residues. From germline, CDR1 is LGHNA and CDR2 YNFKEQ. Trimming took off 0 bases at V and 8 bases at J, with 11 bases between the two ends. CDR3 amino acids: CASSQDREWDIQYF. The CDR3 bases are TGTGCCAGCAGCCAAGATCGGGAGTGGGACATTCAGTACTTC.

V and J are TRBV11-2 and TRBJ1-2; 8 nucleotides agree with TRBD1. The CDR3 is 16 residues long. V was pared by 0 bases and J by 5 bases, with 8 bases of the junction left unmatched. Germline CDR1 reads SGHAT; CDR2 reads FQNNGV. The CDR3 coding sequence is TGTGCCAGCAGCTTAGATTGGACAGGGAGAGGGTATGGCTACACCTTC. Encoded protein: CASSLDWTGRGYGYTF.

V and J are TRBV6-6 and TRBJ1-1, with TRBD1 matching 9 bases. The length of the CDR3 is 16 residues. With V trimmed by 5 bases and J by 4 bases, 11 bases remained unmatched. Looked up from germline, CDR1 is MNHNY and CDR2 is SVGAGI (reference sequence). The CDR3 DNA reads as TGTGCCAGCAGTACTGGGACAGGGCGTTCTGGCACTGAAGCTTTCTTT. Translating gives CASSTGTGRSGTEAFF.

There are many counts of this clonotype. V and J are TRBV7-9 and TRBJ1-6, with TRBD1 as a possible D gene (6 bases). This CDR3 contains 14 residues. The V gene's germline CDR1 is SEHNR and CDR2 FQNEAQ (reference sequence). The germline V and J ends were trimmed by 7 bases and 7 bases, with 14 bases remaining between them. This CDR3 is CASTRAGENSPLHF. In DNA form, the CDR3 reads TGTGCCAGCACCAGGGCAGGGGAAAATTCACCCCTCCACTTT.

This clonotype was seen more than once but under ten times. This chain links TRBV4-3 with TRBJ2-2, with a weak D call TRBD1 (6 bases). Germline CDR1 and CDR2: LGHNA and YSLEER. Trimming pared 4 bases from V and 7 bases from J, leaving 16 bases between. This CDR3 has 15 amino acids. CDR3 sequence reads: CASSLDRQRVGELFF. CDR3 in DNA: TGCGCCAGCAGCCTCGACAGGCAAAGGGTCGGGGAGCTGTTTTTT.

In its sample, this clonotype was seen a few times. The rearrangement links TRBV7-6 to TRBJ1-3; D is undetermined. V was pared by 2 bases and J by 0 bases, with 5 bases between. Looked up from germline, CDR1 is SGHVS and CDR2 is FNYEAQ. The CDR3 sequence is 14 residues long. The CDR3 here is CASSLYPSGNTIYF. Here the CDR3 DNA reads TGTGCCAGCAGCTTATACCCCTCTGGAAACACCATATATTTT.

The rearrangement joins TRBV7-9 to TRBJ1-3; 9 bases line up with TRBD1. CDR1 SEHNR and CDR2 FQNEAQ come from the germline V gene (reference sequence). The CDR3 runs to 16 residues. V trimming: 4 bases; J trimming: 6 bases; junction bases outside the gene matches: 10. CDR3 bases: TGTGCCAGCAGCTCCCAAGGACAGGGGAATGAAAACACCATATATTTT. The encoded protein is CASSSQGQGNENTIYF.

The V call is TRBV6-1, the J call TRBJ2-7; TRBD1 or TRBD2 may be the D gene (5 bases each). V gave up 4 bases and J gave up 3 bases, with 13 bases separating them. This CDR3 region has 14 residues. Germline V gene data show CDR1 as MNHNS and CDR2 as SASEGT. CDR3 nucleotide sequence: TGTGCCAGCAGTGCGGGGCCGGGCGTCTACGAGCAGTACGTC. Encoded protein: CASSAGPGVYEQYV.

This clonotype has a handful of counts. The chain uses TRBV7-9 and TRBJ1-1; D not certain. V gave up 4 bases and J gave up 0 bases, with 12 bases separating them. This CDR3 comprises 15 residues. CDR1 SEHNR and CDR2 FQNEAQ come from the germline V gene (reference sequence). CDR3 bases: TGTGCCAGCAGCTCCCCCGGACTGCTGAACACTGAAGCTTTCTTT. This gives the protein CASSSPGLLNTEAFF.

This clonotype was counted between two and nine times. The chain links TRBV15 to TRBJ1-6, with TRBD1 as a possible D gene (6 bases). Germline V gene sequence: CDR1 LNHNV, CDR2 YYDKDF (reference sequence). With 5 bases removed from V and 8 bases from J, the gap between germline ends came to 13 bases. The CDR3 is 14 amino acids. CDR3 bases: TGTGCCACCAGCCCAACAGGGAGTCATTCACCCCTCCACTTT. As protein: CATSPTGSHSPLHF.

This clonotype came up a few times. DNA for the CDR3: TGTGCCAGCAGCCCCAGAGGGGGCAGTAAGGACAATGAGCAGTTCTTC. Translation: CASSPRGGSKDNEQFF. The chain joins TRBV7-9 to TRBJ2-1, with 7 nucleotides matching TRBD1. This CDR3 is 16 amino acids long. V shed 5 bases and J 5 bases; nucleotides not matched to a gene: 12. Germline V CDR1 and CDR2: SEHNR, FQNEAQ (reference sequence).

V and J are TRBV7-8 and TRBJ2-7; no clear D. Trimming took 2 bases from V and 3 from J, leaving 11 bases between them. The CDR3 totals 14 residues. Germline CDR1 is SGHVS and CDR2 is FQNEAQ. CDR3: CASSLTAFLYEQYF. CDR3 DNA: TGTGCCAGCAGCTTAACAGCTTTCCTCTACGAGCAGTACTTC. Combining the CDR3 with reference TRBV7-8 and TRBJ2-7 gives the whole variable domain GAGVSQSPRYKVAKRGQDVALRCDPISGHVSLFWYQQALGQGPEFLTYFQNEAQLDKSGLPSDRFFAERPEGSVSTLKIQRTQQEDSAVYLCASSLTAFLYEQYFGPGTRLTVT.

This chain joins TRBV11-3 and TRBJ2-5, with D possibly TRBD2 on 6 matching bases. CDR1 SGHNT and CDR2 YENEEA come from the germline V gene. The CDR3 is 14 residues long. Trimming pared 3 bases from V and 4 bases from J, leaving 12 bases between. This CDR3 is CASSFGRETETQYF. Written as DNA, the CDR3 is TGTGCCAGCAGCTTTGGACGGGAGACAGAGACCCAGTACTTC.

This clonotype appeared a few times. Germline is not matched at one junction end, which may reflect a read error. The rearrangement joins TRBV29-1 to TRBJ1-1; D remains unclear. The CDR3 length is 11 residues. From germline, CDR1 is SQVTM and CDR2 ANQGSEA. The DNA of the CDR3 is TGCAGCGTTGAGAGGAACATTGAAGCTTTCTTT. This translates into CSVERNIEAFF.

This clonotype occurred many times. The chain employs TRBV12-3 or TRBV12-4 and TRBJ2-7; unclear D gene. The V end lost 6 bases, the J end lost 3 bases, and 6 bases lay between the germline ends. The CDR3 sequence is 11 residues long. CDR3 region: CASSNHYEQYF. CDR3 DNA sequence: TGTGCCAGCAGCAACCACTACGAGCAGTACTTC.